The present T cell receptor beta chain was sequenced within a study of OX40 agonist ivuxolimab in advanced cancers. Study in general: Patients assigned to dose escalation were diagnosed with hepatocellular carcinoma, melanoma, renal cell or head and neck cancer. Findings and caveats of the study: Doses of 0.1 to 3.0 mg/kg were accompanied by clonal expansion of CD4+ and CD8+ blood T cells by week 6.

V lost 1 base and J 2 bases, leaving 14 bases between the germline ends. Germline V gene data show CDR1 as SGHAT and CDR2 as FQNNGV. The CDR3 loop spans 16 amino acids. With regard to this clone: The antigen remains undetermined.

The cohort excluded patients with autoimmune disease history or systemic immunosuppression. Blood sampling took place at baseline, cycle 4 day 1, and cycle 7 day 1. Profiling relied on immunoSEQ multiplex PCR, and the TCRdb table lists in-frame clones only, not all of them. There are 65,000 to 75,000 clones in the sample; around 83% occur only once, and approximately 2% lies in the top ten. The TCR was taken from an adult with an advanced solid tumor such as melanoma, head and neck, liver or kidney cancer. The V call is TRBV11-2, the J call TRBJ2-5, with a tentative D call TRBD2 (7 bases). The specimen comprised CD4+ or CD8+ T cells sorted from blood, sampled in a trial of the OX40 agonist ivuxolimab. This CDR3 is CASSLVGGGTQETQYF. The CDR3 DNA sequence: TGTGCCAGCAGCTTAGTTGGGGGAGGGACACAAGAGACCCAGTACTTC.